These T cell receptor beta chains were read from a single sample in a study of breast tumors, draining lymph nodes, adjacent tissues. TCRdb re-called the multiplex PCR reads with MiXCR, one entry per CDR3 protein. The sample lists roughly 220,000 distinct CDR3 sequences; less than 40% were seen once. Input material: axillary lymph node tissue. The receptors shown here come from a female donor with breast cancer. Some clones in this sample may be carry-over from other donors' samples. Each CDR3 is given with its conserved first and last residue. A D gene is named only where the DNA matches it firmly. Size is omitted from some rows. Given values are once, few, many or a class for expanded clones.

>many|TRBD2|TRBV24-1|TRBJ2-1
TGTGCCACCAGTGATAGGGACGCGGGAGCGTACAATGAGCAGTTCTTC
CATSDRDAGAYNEQFF
>-|-|TRBV29-1|TRBJ2-5
TGCAGCGTGGCATCAGGGCGGTCAGAGACCCAGTACTTC
CSVASGRSETQYF
>many|TRBD1|TRBV14|TRBJ1-6
TGTGCCAGCAGCGTACAGGGGACCATCTATAATTCACCCCTCCACTTT
CASSVQGTIYNSPLHF
>-|-|TRBV19|TRBJ1-2
TGTGCCAGTAGTGTGGGACGGGGGGGCTATGGCTACACCTTC
CASSVGRGGYGYTF
>many|TRBD1|TRBV20-1|TRBJ2-3
TGCAGTGCTGGCGCCGGGACAGGGAGGACAGATACGCAGTATTTT
CSAGAGTGRTDTQYF
>many|-|TRBV7-8|TRBJ2-7
TGTGCCAGCGGAGGGGTAGGACAGCGACACACTAGCGCCTACGAGCAGTACTTC
CASGGVGQRHTSAYEQYF
>many|-|TRBV20-1|TRBJ2-5
TGCAGTGCGAGAGACGGGACAAGTATAGGGACCCAGTACTTC
CSARDGTSIGTQYF
>many|-|TRBV5-1|TRBJ2-1
TGCGCCAGCAGCTTGGGTAGTAGCACCAATGAGCAGTTCTTC
CASSLGSSTNEQFF
>few|-|TRBV5-4|TRBJ2-3
TGTGCCAGCAGCTTGGGGCTAGACACCACAGATACGCAGTATTTT
CASSLGLDTTDTQYF
>many|-|TRBV3-2|TRBJ2-2
TGTGCCAGCAACTTCAAGAGACATACCACCGGGGAGCTGTTTTTT
CASNFKRHTTGELFF
>many|-|TRBV4-1|TRBJ1-4
TGCGCCAGCAGCAATGGAAGGAGGACTAATGAAAAACTGTTTTTT
CASSNGRRTNEKLFF
>-|TRBD2|TRBV7-9|TRBJ2-1
TGTGCCAGCAGAATAGTCAATAGCGGGACCAATGAGCAGTTCTTC
CASRIVNSGTNEQFF
>-|TRBD1|TRBV4-1|TRBJ2-1
TGCGCCAGCAGCCAAGATACAGGACAGGGGGAGCAGTTCTTC
CASSQDTGQGEQFF
>-|TRBD2|TRBV5-1|TRBJ2-1
TGCGCCAGCAGCGGACTAGCGGGGGCCCCCTCCTACAATGAGCAGTTCTTC
CASSGLAGAPSYNEQFF
>many|-|TRBV6-4|TRBJ1-5
TGTGCCAGCAGTGAGAGATATAGCAATCAGCCCCAGCATTTT
CASSERYSNQPQHF
>many|TRBD2|TRBV10-3|TRBJ2-2
TGTGCCATCAGCGGGGCTAGCGGGGGGGCCCGGACCGGGGAGCTGTTTTTT
CAISGASGGARTGELFF
>few|-|TRBV12-3/TRBV12-4|TRBJ1-1
TGTGCCAGCAGTTCCCGCCGCGTTGGCACTGAAGCTTTCTTT
CASSSRRVGTEAFF
>many|-|TRBV19|TRBJ2-2
TGTGCCAGTAGTATAGGAGGGGGAACCGGGGAGCTGTTTTTT
CASSIGGGTGELFF
>-|-|TRBV7-9|TRBJ1-4
TGTGCCAGCAGCTTAAATACTCCGGGGGTATGGGAAAAACTGTTTTTT
CASSLNTPGVWEKLFF
>many|TRBD2|TRBV4-2|TRBJ2-7
TGTGCCAGCAGCACCCTAGCGGGGGAGAACTACGAGCAGTACTTC
CASSTLAGENYEQYF
>-|-|TRBV5-1|TRBJ2-2
TGCGCCAGCAGCTTGGGATCCGCCCGGGGAGTGACCGGGGAGCTGTTTTTT
CASSLGSARGVTGELFF
>few|TRBD1|TRBV7-2|TRBJ2-5
TGTGCCAGCAGCCGTGCGACAGGGCTGCGAGAGACCCAGCACTTC
CASSRATGLRETQHF
>many|-|TRBV20-1|TRBJ1-5
TGCAGTGCTAGTCGGGCTTATAGCAATCAGCCCCAGCATTTT
CSASRAYSNQPQHF
>once|-|TRBV20-1|TRBJ1-5
TGCAGTGCTAGAGATCAGGGAGGGAATCAGCCCCAGCATTTT
CSARDQGGNQPQHF
>many|TRBD1|TRBV4-2|TRBJ1-2
TGTGCCAGCAGCCAAGAAGATCTCAGGGGGCATGGTGGCTACACCTTC
CASSQEDLRGHGGYTF
>many|-|TRBV5-4|TRBJ1-2
TGTGCCAGCAGCTTGCGGGGGGTGTTCTATGGCTACACCTTC
CASSLRGVFYGYTF
>few|-|TRBV19|TRBJ2-5
TGTGCCAGTAAACAGGCGTCTCAGGAGACCCAGTACTTC
CASKQASQETQYF
>few|-|TRBV7-3|TRBJ2-5
TGTGCCAGCAGCCGTCGCAGGGAAGAGACCCAGTACTTC
CASSRRREETQYF
>-|-|TRBV20-1|TRBJ2-1
TGCAGTGCCGGGGATTCCCGGGGGGCGAGCTCCTACAATGAGCAGTTCTTC
CSAGDSRGASSYNEQFF
>many|-|TRBV7-9|TRBJ1-6
TGTGCCAGCAGCCCAGAGGGGGGCTCCTCCTATAATTCACCCCTCCACTTT
CASSPEGGSSYNSPLHF
>many|-|TRBV10-3|TRBJ2-3
TGTGCCATCAGTGTTAGCGGCACAGATACGCAGTATTTT
CAISVSGTDTQYF
>many|-|TRBV24-1|TRBJ2-5
TGTGCCACCAGTGATCATCTTAAGGGGGTTCAAGAGACCCAGTACTTC
CATSDHLKGVQETQYF
>many|-|TRBV6-5|TRBJ2-7
TGTGCCAGCACTGGGGGGTTGGAGGAGCAGTACTTC
CASTGGLEEQYF
>-|-|TRBV7-8|TRBJ1-1
TGTGCCAGCAGCTTAGTAGGGTACGACACTGAAGCTTTCTTT
CASSLVGYDTEAFF
>-|TRBD2|TRBV5-1|TRBJ2-3
TGTGCCAGCAACCTAGAAGCGGGAGGGCCAGATACGCAGTATTTT
CASNLEAGGPDTQYF
>many|TRBD2|TRBV10-2|TRBJ2-2
TGCGCCAGCAAAGAAGCGGGAGGGATCACCGGGGAGCTGTTTTTT
CASKEAGGITGELFF
>-|-|TRBV7-9|TRBJ2-2
TGTGCCAGCAGCTGCCGGGGGAACGCCGGGGAGCTGTTTTTT
CASSCRGNAGELFF
>many|-|TRBV7-8|TRBJ2-2
TGTGCCAGCAGCCCTTATAGTACCGGGGAGCTGTTTTTT
CASSPYSTGELFF
>many|-|TRBV20-1|TRBJ1-4
TGCAGTGCGGCACCGGGACAAGCTAATGAAAAACTGTTTTTT
CSAAPGQANEKLFF
>many|TRBD1|TRBV5-1|TRBJ1-3
TGCGCCAGCAGCTTGGTCCAGGACAGGGGGCGTGGAAACACCATATATTTT
CASSLVQDRGRGNTIYF
>many|-|TRBV7-2|TRBJ2-5
TGTGCCAGCAGCTTAGGAACTATGAGAGGGGACTTAGAGACCCAGTACTTC
CASSLGTMRGDLETQYF
>many|-|TRBV7-6|TRBJ1-3
TGTGCCAGCAGCCCCTGGGGCTCTGGAAACACCATATATTTT
CASSPWGSGNTIYF
>many|-|TRBV7-9|TRBJ1-6
TGTGCCAGCAGCTTATTCGCAAAAAATTCACCCCTCCACTTT
CASSLFAKNSPLHF
>-|-|TRBV24-1|TRBJ1-6
TGTGCCACCAGTGTTTCGGGGCCAAATAATTCACCCCTCCACTTT
CATSVSGPNNSPLHF
>many|TRBD1|TRBV5-1|TRBJ2-2
TGCGCCAGCAGCCGGACAGGCGACACCGGGGAGCTGTTTTTT
CASSRTGDTGELFF
>many|TRBD2|TRBV5-1|TRBJ2-3
TGCGCCAGCAAAGGGACTAGCACGCAGTATTTT
CASKGTSTQYF
>many|TRBD2|TRBV11-2|TRBJ2-5
TGTGCCAGCAGCTTAGTTCCCCACCTAGCGGGAGGCCAAGAGACCCAGTACTTC
CASSLVPHLAGGQETQYF
>-|-|TRBV18|TRBJ2-7
TGTGCCAGCTCACCACAGGCAAGCCCACTCTACGAGCAGTACTTC
CASSPQASPLYEQYF
>many|TRBD2|TRBV20-1|TRBJ2-5
TGCAGTGCTGGCCTTTTGATAGGGCTAGCGGGGGAAGAGACCCAGTACTTC
CSAGLLIGLAGEETQYF
>many|-|TRBV12-3/TRBV12-4|TRBJ2-3
TGTGCCAGCAGTTTACTTAGCGGTTTCACAGATACGCAGTATTTT
CASSLLSGFTDTQYF
>many|TRBD1|TRBV20-1|TRBJ2-1
TGCAGTGCCGAGACCGGGACAGGCGGCCTCAATGAGCAGTTCTTC
CSAETGTGGLNEQFF
>many|-|TRBV6-4|TRBJ2-5
TGTGCCAGCAGTGGCGATCACGGGGAGACCCAGTACTTC
CASSGDHGETQYF
>many|TRBD2|TRBV19|TRBJ2-1
TGTGCCAGTAGTGCCCACGGGACTAGCGGGAGGGGTGAGCAGTTCTTC
CASSAHGTSGRGEQFF
>-|TRBD1|TRBV10-3|TRBJ1-2
TGTGCCACTGGACAGGGGGTCTATGGCTACACCTTC
CATGQGVYGYTF
>many|-|TRBV2|TRBJ1-1
TGTGCCAGCGGAGAGGACGAGGGCATGAACACTGAAGCTTTCTTT
CASGEDEGMNTEAFF